The T cell receptor beta chain under discussion was sequenced for a study of cytomegalovirus exposure and HLA in healthy donors. Whole-study results and caveats: TCR beta V- and J-gene trimming, according to a later analysis, was linked to a missense DCLRE1C variant.

The PCR had 60 Vbeta and 13 Jbeta primers. Measured with immunoSEQ multiplex PCR; TCRdb has only the in-frame clones, and not every one. The repertoire consists of roughly 200,000 clones, with roughly 86% occurring once and the leading ten covering 3.4%. To note about this clone: What it binds is not known.

CDR1 is SEHNR, CDR2 FQNEAQ, per germline (reference sequence). After removal of 4 bases from V and 6 bases from J, the junction contained 10 bases not matched to a gene. This CDR3 contains 15 residues. The J gene is TRBJ2-7, the V gene TRBV7-9, with 9 bases that match TRBD2. The sequence was collected from a man aged 40-55 years in good health and CMV-seropositive. Sequences were obtained from PBMCs. The CDR3: CASSSRGLATREQYF. The DNA for the CDR3 is TGTGCCAGCAGCTCCCGGGGACTAGCTACACGCGAGCAGTACTTC.